The 6 T cell receptor beta chains below come from one sample, sequenced in a study of neurological immune-mediated disorders. MiXCR, applied by TCRdb to the 5' RACE reads, yields one record per CDR3 protein. The table includes approximately 130,000 distinct CDR3 sequences, about 3.2% detected once. The specimen sequenced was PBMCs. Receptors were obtained from a young woman with multiple sclerosis.

This clonotype was recorded many times. In nucleotides, the CDR3 is TGCGCCAGCAGCTTGGAGGGGGGTGTGGAGACCCAGTACTTC. Protein sequence: CASSLEGGVETQYF. The V gene is TRBV5-1, the J gene TRBJ2-5; possibly TRBD1 or TRBD2 for D (6 bases each). The germline CDR1 and CDR2 sequences are SGHRS and YFSETQ. With 0 bases removed from V and 5 bases from J, the gap between germline ends came to 11 bases. This CDR3 is built from 14 residues.

This clonotype was recorded at least ten times. The gene calls are TRBV5-1 and TRBJ1-1; the D is unclear. CDR1 is SGHRS and CDR2 is YFSETQ in the germline V gene. The CDR3 length is 12 residues. The germline V and J ends were trimmed by 0 bases and 9 bases, with 9 bases remaining between them. CDR3 sequence: CASSLVGEKAFF. The CDR3 nucleotides read TGCGCCAGCAGCTTGGTTGGGGAGAAAGCTTTCTTT. Complete variable domain (other parts from reference TRBV5-1 and TRBJ1-1): KAGVTQTPRYLIKTRGQQVTLSCSPISGHRSVSWYQQTPGQGLQFLFEYFSETQRNKGNFPGRFSGRQFSNSRSEMNVSTLELGDSALYLCASSLVGEKAFFGQGTRLTVV.

The sample holds a few counts of this clonotype. The V gene is TRBV5-6, the J gene TRBJ2-7; the D gene is possibly TRBD2 (7 bases). The CDR3 runs 15 residues. Trimming took off 4 bases at V and 0 bases at J, with 14 bases between the two ends. Germline-derived CDR1 and CDR2 are SGHDT and YYEEEE. The CDR3 DNA reads TGTGCCAGCAGCCTCTACGGGGGGCGCTCCTACGAGCAGTACTTC. Translating it yields CASSLYGGRSYEQYF.

About this clonotype: With a much larger clone just one base away, this may be a read error. The chain couples TRBV20-1 to TRBJ2-3; D is possibly TRBD1 (6 bases). V shed 5 bases and J shed 2 bases, with 14 bases lying between them. Germline lookup yields CDR1 DFQATT and CDR2 SNEGSKA (reference sequence). The length of the CDR3 is 14 residues. DNA of the CDR3: TGCAGTGCTCACCCGGACAGAGTCACAGATACGCAGTATTTT. Amino acid sequence: CSAHPDRVTDTQYF.

In DNA form, the CDR3 reads TGCGCCAGCAGCCAAGATGCCGCTGTGACAGGGGACACTGAAGCTTTCTTT. It specifies CASSQDAAVTGDTEAFF. This sequence joins TRBV4-3 and TRBJ1-1, with 8 bases lining up with TRBD1. With V trimmed by 0 bases and J by 3 bases, 9 bases remained unmatched. CDR1 and CDR2 from the germline V gene are LGHNA and YSLEER. The CDR3 extends over 17 amino acids.

Ten or more counts support this clonotype. V and J are TRBV3-1 and TRBJ2-3; D is possibly TRBD1 or TRBD2 (6 bases each). The CDR3 extends over 13 amino acids. V was cut by 4 bases and J by 10 bases, with 15 bases left in between. Germline V gives CDR1 LGHDT, CDR2 YNNKEL (reference sequence). CDR3 protein: CASSPRGGLAQYF. DNA of the CDR3: TGTGCCAGCAGCCCCAGAGGGGGGCTAGCGCAGTATTTT.